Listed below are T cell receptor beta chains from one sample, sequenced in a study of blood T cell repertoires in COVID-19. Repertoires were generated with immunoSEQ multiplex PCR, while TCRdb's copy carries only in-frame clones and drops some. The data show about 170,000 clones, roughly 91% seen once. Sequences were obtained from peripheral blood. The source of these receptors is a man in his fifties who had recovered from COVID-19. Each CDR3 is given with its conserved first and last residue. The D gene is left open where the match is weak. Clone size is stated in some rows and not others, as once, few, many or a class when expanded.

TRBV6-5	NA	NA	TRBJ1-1	TGTGCCAGCAGTTACTCGACAAGGGGGACTGAAGCTTTCTTT	CASSYSTRGTEAFF
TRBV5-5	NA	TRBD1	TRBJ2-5	TGTGCCAGCAGCCACAGGACAGGACCACAAGAGACCCAGTACTTC	CASSHRTGPQETQYF
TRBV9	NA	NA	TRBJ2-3	TGTGCCAGCAGCGTAGATCCTAGCACAGATACGCAGTATTTT	CASSVDPSTDTQYF
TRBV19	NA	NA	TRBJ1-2	TGTGCCAGTCGTACCCCGGCAGGGAACTATGGCTACACCTTC	CASRTPAGNYGYTF
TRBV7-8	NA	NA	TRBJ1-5	TGTGCCAGCAGCTTAGCCCACAGGGATCAGCCCCAGCATTTT	CASSLAHRDQPQHF
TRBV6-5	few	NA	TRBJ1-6	TGTGCCAGCAGTTCAGGGTCCTATAATTCACCCCTCCACTTT	CASSSGSYNSPLHF
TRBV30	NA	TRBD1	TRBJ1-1	TGTGCCTGGAGTGGAGGACCGGGACAGGAGGCTTTCTTT	CAWSGGPGQEAFF
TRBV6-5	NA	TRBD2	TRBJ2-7	TGTGCCAGCACCTCGGGAGGGGTGAGCTCCTACGAGCAGTACTTC	CASTSGGVSSYEQYF
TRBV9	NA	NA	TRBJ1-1	TGTGCCAGCAACCCCCGAGGGCGGGACACTGAAGCTTTCTTT	CASNPRGRDTEAFF
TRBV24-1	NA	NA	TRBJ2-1	TGTGCCACCTATCTACACCGGGACTGGAAAAACAATGAGCAGTTCTTC	CATYLHRDWKNNEQFF
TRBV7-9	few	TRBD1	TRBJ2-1	TGTGCCAGCAACCTACTCGGGACAGGGGGTCCTTTCTTC	CASNLLGTGGPFF
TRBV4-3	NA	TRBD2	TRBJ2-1	TGCGCCAGCAGCCCGGCCCCAGCGGGGCACTACAATGAGCAGTTCTTC	CASSPAPAGHYNEQFF
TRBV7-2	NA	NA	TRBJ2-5	TGTGCCAGCAGCTTAGTAGGTAGCTTGGAGACCCAGTACTTC	CASSLVGSLETQYF
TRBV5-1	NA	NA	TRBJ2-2	TGCGCCAGCAGTGGGGGGGCCTCGACCACCGGGGAGCTGTTTTTT	CASSGGASTTGELFF
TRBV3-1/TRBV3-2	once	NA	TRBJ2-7	TGTGCCAGCAGCCCAGAATTGAGGACAGTGACCTCCTACGAGCAGTACTTC	CASSPELRTVTSYEQYF
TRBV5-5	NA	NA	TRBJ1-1	TGTGCCAGCAGCGCTCAGGTGAACACTGAAGCTTTCTTT	CASSAQVNTEAFF
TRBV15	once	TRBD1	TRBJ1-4	TGTGCCACCAGCAGACCAGACAGGGGTAATGAAAAACTGTTTTTT	CATSRPDRGNEKLFF
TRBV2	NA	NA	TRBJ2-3	TGTGCCAGCAGTGAGATCGGTATTACGCAGTATTTT	CASSEIGITQYF
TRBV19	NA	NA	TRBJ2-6	TGTGCCAGTAGTATAGGTGGCTTCGCTGGGGCCAACGTCCTGACTTTC	CASSIGGFAGANVLTF
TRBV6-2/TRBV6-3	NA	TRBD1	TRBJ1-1	TGTGCCAGCAGCGATAGAATTGACAGGGGGTTTTTCTTT	CASSDRIDRGFFF
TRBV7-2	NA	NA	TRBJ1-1	TGTGCCAGCAGCTCACAACAGACCCTGAACACTGAAGCTTTCTTT	CASSSQQTLNTEAFF
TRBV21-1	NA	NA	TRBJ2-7	TGTGCCAGCAGCTCCCCGGGACAGGTCACTCCCGAAACAGCCTACGAGCAGTACTTC	CASSSPGQVTPETAYEQYF
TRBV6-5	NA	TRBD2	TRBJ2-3	TGTGCCAGCAGCCGACTAGCGGCTAGCACAGATACGCAGTATTTT	CASSRLAASTDTQYF
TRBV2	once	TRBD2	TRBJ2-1	TGTGCCAGCAGTGCTGGCGGGAGCTCCTACAATGAGCAGTTCTTC	CASSAGGSSYNEQFF
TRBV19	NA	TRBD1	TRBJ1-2	TGTGCCAGTAGTATAGCCGGGACAGATTATGGCTACACCTTC	CASSIAGTDYGYTF
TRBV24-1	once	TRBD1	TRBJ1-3	TGTGCCACCAGTGATCAAAACGGGACAGGGGACCCCAACTCTGGAAACACCATATATTTT	CATSDQNGTGDPNSGNTIYF
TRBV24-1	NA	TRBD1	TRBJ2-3	TGTGCCTCCATACAGGGGGTCACAGATACGCAGTATTTT	CASIQGVTDTQYF
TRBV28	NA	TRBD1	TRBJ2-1	TGTGCCAGCTTACGACAGGGGTTCTACAATGAGCAGTTCTTC	CASLRQGFYNEQFF
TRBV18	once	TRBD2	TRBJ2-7	TGTGCCAGCTCACCAACGGGGGGGTCCTCCTACGAGCAGTACTTC	CASSPTGGSSYEQYF
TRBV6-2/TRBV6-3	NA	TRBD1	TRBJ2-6	TGTGCCAGCAGTTACCTTAGACAAGGGGGCCCTGGGGCCAACGTCCTGACTTTC	CASSYLRQGGPGANVLTF
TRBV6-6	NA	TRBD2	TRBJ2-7	TGTGCCAGCAGTGCCCGGACTAGCGTCTACGAGCAGTACTTC	CASSARTSVYEQYF
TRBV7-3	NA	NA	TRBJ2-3	TGTGCCAGCAGCTCCTCGCGGGGGCTCACAGATACGCAGTATTTT	CASSSSRGLTDTQYF
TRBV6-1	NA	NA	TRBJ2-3	TGTGCCAGCAGTGAAGCCGGGGGACAGAGATTT	CASSEAGGQRF
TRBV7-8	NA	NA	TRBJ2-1	TGTGCCAGCAGCGCCATTCCGGGAAACCCTTCAAACAATGAGCAGTTCTTC	CASSAIPGNPSNNEQFF
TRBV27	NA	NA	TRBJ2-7	TGTGCCAGCAGTTCTGGGGGGTGGGAGCAGTACTTC	CASSSGGWEQYF
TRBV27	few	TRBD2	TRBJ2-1	TGTGCCAGCAGTGGGCTAGCGGGGGGCGACGATGAGCAGTTCTTC	CASSGLAGGDDEQFF
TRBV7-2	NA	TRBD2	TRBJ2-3	TGTGCCAGCAGCCTTCTAGCGGGAGGGAGCACAGATACGCAGTATTTT	CASSLLAGGSTDTQYF
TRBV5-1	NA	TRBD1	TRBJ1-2	TGCGCCAGCAGCCTAGGACAGGGGCAGGGCTATGGCTACACCTTC	CASSLGQGQGYGYTF
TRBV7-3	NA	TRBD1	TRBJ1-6	TGTGCCAGCAGCTCGGGACAGGGAAATTCACCCCTCCACTTT	CASSSGQGNSPLHF
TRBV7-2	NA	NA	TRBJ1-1	TGTGCCAGCAGCTTAATCAAGGGGCCTAACACTGAAGCTTTCTTT	CASSLIKGPNTEAFF